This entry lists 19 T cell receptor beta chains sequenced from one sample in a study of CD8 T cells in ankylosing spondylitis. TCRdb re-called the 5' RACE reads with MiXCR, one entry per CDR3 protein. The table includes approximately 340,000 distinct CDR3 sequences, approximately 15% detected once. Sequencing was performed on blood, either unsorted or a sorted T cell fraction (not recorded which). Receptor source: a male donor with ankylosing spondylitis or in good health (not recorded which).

The CDR3 bases are TGTGCCAGCAGCCCAAGGGACATTAAGGGATTAGAGCAGTTCTTC. Translation gives CASSPRDIKGLEQFF. This chain connects TRBV12-3 or TRBV12-4 to TRBJ2-1, with a weak D call TRBD1 (6 bases). The V end lost 6 bases, the J end lost 10 bases, and 22 bases lay between the germline ends. This CDR3 region has 15 residues.

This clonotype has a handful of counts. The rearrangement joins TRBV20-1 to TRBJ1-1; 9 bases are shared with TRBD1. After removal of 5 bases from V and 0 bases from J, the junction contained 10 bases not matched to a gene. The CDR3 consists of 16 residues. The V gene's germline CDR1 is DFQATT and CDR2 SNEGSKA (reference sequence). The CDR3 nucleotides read TGCAGTGCTTCCGGGACAGGGTTGGGGATGAACACTGAAGCTTTCTTT. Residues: CSASGTGLGMNTEAFF.

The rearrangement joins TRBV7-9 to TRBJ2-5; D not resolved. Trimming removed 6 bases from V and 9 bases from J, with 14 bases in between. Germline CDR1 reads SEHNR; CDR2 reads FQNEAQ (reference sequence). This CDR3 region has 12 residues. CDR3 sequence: CASRVGPGAQYF. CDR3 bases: TGTGCCAGCAGAGTGGGTCCCGGCGCCCAGTACTTC.

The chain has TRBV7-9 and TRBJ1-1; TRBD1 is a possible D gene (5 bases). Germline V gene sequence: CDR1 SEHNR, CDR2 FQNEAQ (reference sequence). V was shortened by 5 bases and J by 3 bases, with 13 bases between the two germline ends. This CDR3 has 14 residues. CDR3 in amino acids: CASSLRDGYTEAFF. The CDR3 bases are TGTGCCAGCAGCCTCCGGGACGGGTACACTGAAGCTTTCTTT.

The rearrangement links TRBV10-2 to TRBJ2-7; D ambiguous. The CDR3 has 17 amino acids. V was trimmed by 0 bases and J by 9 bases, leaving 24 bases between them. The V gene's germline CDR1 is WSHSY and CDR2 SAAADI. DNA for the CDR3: TGCGCCAGCAGTGAGTCGACGGTGCGGTCCCCTCCAAAGGGGCAGTACTTC. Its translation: CASSESTVRSPPKGQYF.

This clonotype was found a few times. The CDR3 bases are TGTGCCAGCAGCGGGGTTTGGGAGTTCTTC. It is translated as CASSGVWEFF. The chain uses TRBV4-2 and TRBJ2-1; unclear D gene. The length of the CDR3 is 10 residues. The V end was cut by 5 bases, the J end by 14 bases, with 10 bases between. The germline gives CDR1 LGHNA, CDR2 YNFKEQ.

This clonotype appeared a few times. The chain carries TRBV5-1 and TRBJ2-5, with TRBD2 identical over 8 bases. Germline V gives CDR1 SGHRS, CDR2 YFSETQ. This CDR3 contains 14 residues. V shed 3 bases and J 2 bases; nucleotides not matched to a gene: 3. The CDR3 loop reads CASSWGLGQETQYF. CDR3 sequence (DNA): TGCGCCAGCAGCTGGGGACTAGGGCAAGAGACCCAGTACTTC.

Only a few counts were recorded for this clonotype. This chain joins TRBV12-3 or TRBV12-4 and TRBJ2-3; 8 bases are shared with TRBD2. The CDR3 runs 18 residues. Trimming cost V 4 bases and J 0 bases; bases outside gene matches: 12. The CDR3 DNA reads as TGTGCCAGCAGTTCCCCCCCGGCGGGGGGACCTAGCACAGATACGCAGTATTTT. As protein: CASSSPPAGGPSTDTQYF.

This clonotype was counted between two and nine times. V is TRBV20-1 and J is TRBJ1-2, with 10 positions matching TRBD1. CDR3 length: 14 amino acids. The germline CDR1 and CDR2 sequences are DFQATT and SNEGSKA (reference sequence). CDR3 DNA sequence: TGCAGCGGAAGCGCGGGACAGGGGTCGTATGGCTACACCTTC. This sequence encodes CSGSAGQGSYGYTF.

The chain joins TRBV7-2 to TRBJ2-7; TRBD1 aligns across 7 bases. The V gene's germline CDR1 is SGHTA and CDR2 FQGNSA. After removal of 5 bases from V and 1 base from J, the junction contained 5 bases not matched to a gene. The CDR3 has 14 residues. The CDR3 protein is CASSQMTGSYEQYF. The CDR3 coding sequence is TGTGCCAGCAGCCAAATGACAGGGTCCTACGAGCAGTACTTC.

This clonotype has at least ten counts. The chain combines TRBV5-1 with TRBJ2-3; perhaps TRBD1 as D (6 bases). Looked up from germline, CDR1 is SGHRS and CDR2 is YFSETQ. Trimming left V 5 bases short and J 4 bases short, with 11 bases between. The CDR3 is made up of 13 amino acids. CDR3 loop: CASRWDMADTQYF. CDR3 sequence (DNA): TGCGCCAGCAGGTGGGACATGGCAGATACGCAGTATTTT. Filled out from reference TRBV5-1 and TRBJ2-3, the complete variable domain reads KAGVTQTPRYLIKTRGQQVTLSCSPISGHRSVSWYQQTPGQGLQFLFEYFSETQRNKGNFPGRFSGRQFSNSRSEMNVSTLELGDSALYLCASRWDMADTQYFGPGTRLTVL.

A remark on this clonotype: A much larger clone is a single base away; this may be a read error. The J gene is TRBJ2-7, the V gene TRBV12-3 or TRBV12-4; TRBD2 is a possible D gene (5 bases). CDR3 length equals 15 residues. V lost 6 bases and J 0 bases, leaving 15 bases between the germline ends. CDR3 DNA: TGTGCCAGCAGCGGGGTTCGAGGGAACTCCTACGAGCAGTACTTC. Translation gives CASSGVRGNSYEQYF.

CDR3 amino acids: CASSWGTGSYEQYF. The CDR3 DNA sequence: TGCGCCAGCAGCTGGGGGACCGGTTCCTACGAGCAGTACTTC. The chain recombines TRBV5-1 with TRBJ2-7; D is perhaps TRBD1 or TRBD2 (5 bases each). Looked up from germline, CDR1 is SGHRS and CDR2 is YFSETQ. Between the trimmed V and J ends, which lost 3 bases and 1 base, there was a span of 11 bases. The CDR3 is 14 amino acids. The full variable domain, rest sourced from reference TRBV5-1 and TRBJ2-7, is KAGVTQTPRYLIKTRGQQVTLSCSPISGHRSVSWYQQTPGQGLQFLFEYFSETQRNKGNFPGRFSGRQFSNSRSEMNVSTLELGDSALYLCASSWGTGSYEQYFGPGTRLTVT.

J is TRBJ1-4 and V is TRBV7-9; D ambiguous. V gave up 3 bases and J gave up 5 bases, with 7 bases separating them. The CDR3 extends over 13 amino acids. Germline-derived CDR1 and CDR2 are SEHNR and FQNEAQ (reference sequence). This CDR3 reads CASSFAENEKLFF. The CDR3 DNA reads TGTGCCAGCAGCTTTGCAGAAAATGAAAAACTGTTTTTT.

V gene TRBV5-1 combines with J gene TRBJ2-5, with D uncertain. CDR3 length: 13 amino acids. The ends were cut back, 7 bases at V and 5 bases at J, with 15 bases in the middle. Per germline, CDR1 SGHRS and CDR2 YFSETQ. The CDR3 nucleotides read TGCGCCAGCGGAAGGTGGCTGGGGGAGACCCAGTACTTC. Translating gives CASGRWLGETQYF.

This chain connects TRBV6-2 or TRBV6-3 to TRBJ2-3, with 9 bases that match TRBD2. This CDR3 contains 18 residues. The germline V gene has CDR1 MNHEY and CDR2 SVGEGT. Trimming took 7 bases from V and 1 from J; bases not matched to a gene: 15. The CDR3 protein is CASTLTSELAGRTDTQYF. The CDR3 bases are TGTGCCAGCACCCTTACCAGCGAGCTAGCGGGGCGCACAGATACGCAGTATTTT.

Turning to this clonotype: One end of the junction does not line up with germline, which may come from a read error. CDR3 sequence reads: CSAGTGGISSEQYF. The CDR3 bases are TGCAGCGCTGGGACAGGGGGCATTTCCTCCGAGCAGTACTTC. This sequence joins TRBV29-1 and TRBJ2-7; 12 bases fit TRBD1. Germline CDR1 and CDR2: SQVTM and ANQGSEA. This CDR3 comprises 14 residues.

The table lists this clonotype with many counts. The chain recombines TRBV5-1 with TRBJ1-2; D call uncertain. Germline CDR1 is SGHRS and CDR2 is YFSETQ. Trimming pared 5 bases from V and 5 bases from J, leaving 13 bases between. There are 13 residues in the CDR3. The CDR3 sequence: CASSPSTDYGYTF. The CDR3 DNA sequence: TGCGCCAGCAGTCCCTCGACGGATTATGGCTACACCTTC. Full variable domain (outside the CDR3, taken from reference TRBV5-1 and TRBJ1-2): KAGVTQTPRYLIKTRGQQVTLSCSPISGHRSVSWYQQTPGQGLQFLFEYFSETQRNKGNFPGRFSGRQFSNSRSEMNVSTLELGDSALYLCASSPSTDYGYTFGSGTRLTVV.

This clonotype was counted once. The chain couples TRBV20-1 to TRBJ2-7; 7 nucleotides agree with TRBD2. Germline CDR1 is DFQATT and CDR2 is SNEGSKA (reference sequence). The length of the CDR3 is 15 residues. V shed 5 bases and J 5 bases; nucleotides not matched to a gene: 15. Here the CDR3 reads CSAPMRASGTDEQYF. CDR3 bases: TGCAGTGCTCCCATGAGGGCTAGCGGTACCGACGAGCAGTACTTC.